The sequence of this T cell receptor beta chain was determined in a study of patients and donors after allogeneic stem cell transplantation. The CDR3 covers 13 residues. Germline V gives CDR1 MNHNS, CDR2 SASEGT. Deletions cut 6 bases from V and 0 bases from J, with 8 bases between. TCRdb redid the calling of the RT-PCR reads with MiXCR, one entry per CDR3 protein. There are about a million distinct CDR3 sequences in the sample; approximately 19% occur only once, and 6% lies in the top ten. This clonotype was found many times. V is TRBV6-1 and J is TRBJ1-1; D is perhaps TRBD1 (5 bases). Source material: blood, either unsorted or a sorted T cell fraction (not recorded which). This clonotype originated in a human donor who was either an allogeneic HSCT recipient or a stem cell or donor lymphocyte infusion donor (not recorded which). It is not recorded whose cells these are; they may come from a transplant donor. CDR3 sequence: CASRKGVNTEAFF. The CDR3 coding sequence is TGTGCCAGCAGGAAAGGGGTGAACACTGAAGCTTTCTTT.